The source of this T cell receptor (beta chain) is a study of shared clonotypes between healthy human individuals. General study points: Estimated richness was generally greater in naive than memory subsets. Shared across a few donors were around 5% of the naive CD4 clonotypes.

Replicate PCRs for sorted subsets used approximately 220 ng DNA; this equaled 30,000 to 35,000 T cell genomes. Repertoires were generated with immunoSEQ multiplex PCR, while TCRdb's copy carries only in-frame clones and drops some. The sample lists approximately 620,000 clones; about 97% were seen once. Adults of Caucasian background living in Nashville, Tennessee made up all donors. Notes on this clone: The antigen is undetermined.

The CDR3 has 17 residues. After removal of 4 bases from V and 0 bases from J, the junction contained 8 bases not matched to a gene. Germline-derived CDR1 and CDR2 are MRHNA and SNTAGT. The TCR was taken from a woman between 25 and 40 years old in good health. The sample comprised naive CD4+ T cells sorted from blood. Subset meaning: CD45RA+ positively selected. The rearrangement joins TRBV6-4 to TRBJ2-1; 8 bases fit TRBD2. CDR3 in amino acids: CASSGSLAVGSYNEQFF. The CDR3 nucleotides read TGTGCCAGCAGTGGCTCACTAGCGGTGGGCTCCTACAATGAGCAGTTCTTC.